This T cell receptor (beta chain) appears in the sequencing data of a study of T cell responses to AZD1222 COVID-19 vaccine. Study-wide results and limits: Sampling that yielded the repertoires occurred only after the peak T cell response. At study baseline, merely roughly 6 AZD1222 recipients were seropositive.

A note on this clone: Its specificity is not known.

CDR1 and CDR2 from the germline V gene are SGHNT and YYREEE (reference sequence). This CDR3 comprises 17 residues. V lost 3 bases and J lost 0; bases outside the gene matches: 4. This table comes from immunoSEQ multiplex PCR, and its TCRdb copy is limited to in-frame clones, with some not included. The table has under 200,000 clones, almost 90% seen once. Sequenced here: peripheral blood, sampled on day 0 of AZD1222 vaccination. This receptor was obtained from an adult in good health. The chain recombines TRBV5-4 with TRBJ1-3; 12 bases agree with TRBD1. CDR3 loop: CASSSGTGGTSGNTIYF. The CDR3 DNA is TGTGCCAGCAGCTCAGGGACAGGGGGCACCTCTGGAAACACCATATATTTT.